This TCR beta chain was profiled in a study of regulatory T cells in long-lasting Graves disease. Points from the study as a whole: More public clonotypes were shared by persistent patients (2,741) than by new patients (about 970).

Ten or more counts support this clonotype. Its antigen remains unknown. According to the study, TCR beta libraries were built with iRepertoire HTBI primers and CDR3-region Arm-PCR. TCRdb recomputed calls from the multiplex PCR reads with MiXCR, one row per CDR3 protein. The sample lists roughly 500,000 distinct CDR3 sequences, under 25% occurring once. Time point: persistent/refractory GD, antithyroid drugs over 5 years with positive TRAb. Preparation of the TCR library used RNA extracted from PBMCs. The CDR3 is 13 residues long. CDR1 and CDR2 from the germline V gene are MNHNS and SASEGT. V was clipped by 4 bases and J by 6 bases; unmatched bases: 6.

The material was peripheral blood mononuclear cells (PBMCs), obtained when the disease was refractory, from a patient treated with antithyroid drugs. This receptor was identified in a female donor with Graves disease. The V gene is TRBV6-1, the J gene TRBJ2-7, with 7 nucleotides matching TRBD2. CDR3 region: CASSASAGFEQYF. The CDR3 DNA sequence: TGTGCCAGCAGTGCCTCAGCGGGATTCGAGCAGTACTTC.